A single sample gave rise to the 9 T cell receptor beta chains below, sequenced in a study of blood T cell repertoires in COVID-19. The data were produced by immunoSEQ multiplex PCR, yet TCRdb's version contains in-frame clones alone and is incomplete. The sample carries about 160,000 clones, under 90% recorded once. The sequenced sample consisted of peripheral blood. The receptors were sampled from a woman of 80 years or more with active or convalescent COVID-19.

This chain joins TRBV12-2 and TRBJ2-2; the DNA was not compared with TRBD2, the D call given in the table. TRBV12-2 is reported as a pseudogene. This CDR3 region has 23 residues. The DNA for the CDR3 is TGTGCAAGTCGCTTAGAAAGTTCGACTAGCGGGAGTATAGATCGTTTGGACACCGGGGAGCTGTTTTTT. It encodes CASRLESSTSGSIDRLDTGELFF.

The chain uses TRBV19 and TRBJ1-2; possibly TRBD1 for D (6 bases). This CDR3 is 15 amino acids long. Germline V gene sequence: CDR1 LNHDA, CDR2 SQIVND (reference sequence). With 4 bases removed from V and 4 bases from J, the gap between germline ends came to 16 bases. The CDR3 nucleotides read TGTGCCAGTAGTACTACATCAACAGGGAGCTATGGCTACACCTTC. This encodes CASSTTSTGSYGYTF.

The V call is TRBV11-1, the J call TRBJ2-3; D is unclear. V shed 3 bases and J shed 6 bases, with 7 bases lying between them. Germline V gene lookup returns CDR1 SGHAT and CDR2 FQDESV (reference sequence). The CDR3 consists of 12 residues. For the CDR3, the DNA is TGTGCCAGCAGCTTTATCGGGGATACGCAGTATTTT. Translated, it gives CASSFIGDTQYF.

This chain connects TRBV28 to TRBJ1-2; D unresolved. Per germline, CDR1 MDHEN and CDR2 SYDVKM. V lost 6 bases to trimming and J lost 0 bases, with 11 bases between them. The CDR3 length is 14 residues. CDR3 DNA: TGTGCCAGCAGCTACGAACTGGCTAACTATGGCTACACCTTC. This gives the protein CASSYELANYGYTF.

The gene calls are TRBV5-1 and TRBJ2-7; 9 nucleotides match TRBD1. Losses at the gene ends were 2 bases for V and 4 bases for J; bases not matched to a gene: 4. CDR3 length: 14 residues. CDR1 is SGHRS and CDR2 is YFSETQ in the germline V gene. The DNA of the CDR3 is TGCGCCAGCAGCTTAACGGGACAGGGTTACGAGCAGTACTTC. Amino acid sequence: CASSLTGQGYEQYF.

This clone was recorded a few times. Other nucleotide sequences from this sample produce the same CDR3. The rearrangement links TRBV5-1 to TRBJ1-2; TRBD1 might be the D (5 bases). The CDR3 has 13 amino acids. The ends were cut back, 0 bases at V and 3 bases at J, with 6 bases in the middle. Germline V gene data show CDR1 as SGHRS and CDR2 as YFSETQ. CDR3 DNA: TGCGCCAGCAGCTTGGACAGGTACTATGGCTACACCTTC. It yields the protein CASSLDRYYGYTF. Supplemented by reference TRBV5-1 and TRBJ1-2, the full variable domain reads KAGVTQTPRYLIKTRGQQVTLSCSPISGHRSVSWYQQTPGQGLQFLFEYFSETQRNKGNFPGRFSGRQFSNSRSEMNVSTLELGDSALYLCASSLDRYYGYTFGSGTRLTVV.

The J gene is TRBJ1-5, the V gene TRBV6-5; D uncertain. V lost 8 bases to trimming and J lost 5 bases, with 16 bases between them. The CDR3 has 14 amino acids. Germline V gene sequence: CDR1 MNHEY, CDR2 SVGAGI. The CDR3 spells CASRQAGRDQPQHF. In nucleotides, the CDR3 is TGTGCCAGCCGGCAGGCCGGGCGGGATCAGCCCCAGCATTTT.

The chain is built from TRBV6-6 and TRBJ1-2; perhaps TRBD1 as D (6 bases). Germline CDR1 and CDR2: MNHNY and SVGAGI (reference sequence). The germline V and J ends were trimmed by 8 bases and 8 bases, with 24 bases remaining between them. This CDR3 comprises 15 residues. CDR3 loop: CASHLGGASKNGYTF. CDR3 coding DNA: TGTGCCAGCCACCTCGGGGGGGCGAGTAAAAACGGCTACACCTTC.

The chain carries TRBV5-1 and TRBJ1-2; D perhaps matches TRBD1 (6 bases). The CDR3 spans 15 residues. Germline CDR1 SGHRS, CDR2 YFSETQ. V lost 1 base, J lost 3 bases, and 13 bases lay in between. CDR3 sequence reads: CASSLMAGADYGYTF. DNA for the CDR3: TGCGCCAGCAGCTTGATGGCGGGGGCCGACTATGGCTACACCTTC.